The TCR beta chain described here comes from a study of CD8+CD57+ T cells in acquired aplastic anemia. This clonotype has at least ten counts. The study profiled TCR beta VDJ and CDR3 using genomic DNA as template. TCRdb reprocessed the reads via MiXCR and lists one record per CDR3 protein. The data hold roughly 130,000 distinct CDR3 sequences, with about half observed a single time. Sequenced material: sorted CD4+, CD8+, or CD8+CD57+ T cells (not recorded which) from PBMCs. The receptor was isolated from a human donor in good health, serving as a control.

CDR3 nucleotides: TGTGCCAGCAGCTCCCGGGACAGGGGTAACTATGGCTACACCTTC. Protein sequence: CASSSRDRGNYGYTF. The chain uses TRBV7-9 and TRBJ1-2, with 10 nucleotides matching TRBD1. Germline lookup yields CDR1 SEHNR and CDR2 FQNEAQ (reference sequence). There are 15 residues in the CDR3. V lost 4 bases to trimming and J lost 1 base; unmatched junction nucleotides: 3.